This TCR beta chain came from a study of sequential checkpoint blockade in melanoma. CDR3 length: 13 amino acids. The germline V gene encodes CDR1 SGDLS and CDR2 YYNGEE. The J segment lost 7 bases and the V segment lost 3 bases, leaving 4 bases of the junction unmatched. Noted treatment: randomized to nivolumab then ipilimumab (arm A) or the reverse (arm B). The data were produced by immunoSEQ multiplex PCR, yet TCRdb's version contains in-frame clones alone and is incomplete. The sample contains about 40,000 clones, 86% of which appear only once. The sample consisted of CD8+ T cells sorted from blood (inferred from file names), taken from a patient given nivolumab and ipilimumab in sequence. The TCR was taken from a human donor with melanoma. The rearrangement joins TRBV9 to TRBJ2-1; TRBD1 matches 7 bases. The CDR3 region has the DNA TGTGCCAGCAGCGCCTCGACAGGGAATGAGCAGTTCTTC. Its translation is CASSASTGNEQFF.